This T cell receptor beta chain stems from a study of PD-1 blockade in mismatch repair-deficient tumors. Profiling relied on immunoSEQ multiplex PCR, and the TCRdb table lists in-frame clones only, not all of them. The sample contains 75,000 to 85,000 clones, 81% of which appear only once. The CDR3 runs 15 residues. Looked up from germline, CDR1 is SEHNR and CDR2 is FQNEAQ (reference sequence). The germline V and J ends were trimmed by 1 base and 6 bases, with 13 bases remaining between them. This clone was observed once. The sequence came from an adult with mismatch repair-deficient cancer. The V call is TRBV7-9, the J call TRBJ2-1, with D possibly TRBD2 on 6 matching bases. Sequenced material: peripheral blood, taken 12 weeks after starting pembrolizumab. This CDR3 reads CASSLGGQGGNEQFF. As DNA, the CDR3 is TGTGCCAGCAGCTTAGGAGGTCAGGGAGGCAATGAGCAGTTCTTC.